What follows is one T cell receptor (beta chain) and its context. Its antigen is still unknown. Per-nucleotide qualities are absent, and no much larger clonotype sits a single base away. Flow cytometry confirmed the purity of CD4+ and CD8+ cells that had been isolated by positive magnetic bead selection on an AutoMACS. A TCR V beta antibody panel was used in flow cytometry to screen first for clonal expansions, which were then characterized by TCRB deep sequencing of sorted CD8+ fractions. Peripheral blood mononuclear cells were isolated by Ficoll-Paque PLUS density gradient separation. Using Nucleospin Tissue or Tissue XS kits, DNA was extracted from CD4-enriched, CD8-enriched or PBMC samples, with quantification by a Qubit 2.0 fluorometer. Genomic DNA underwent TCRB CDR3 sequencing using the immunoSEQ assay. The original methods were these. When patient CD8+ clones exceeding 1% were checked against published virus-specific TCRB sequences, only a few matched. Nothing other than productive TCRB rearrangements was included in the analyses. Clonality was calculated as a Shannon entropy-based productive clonality index, and a clone was defined by a unique TCRB CDR3 sequence. Repertoire overlap for a pair of samples was computed from each clone's template counts relative to total templates per sample. V-gene usage measured by flow cytometry correlated with TCRB sequencing V-gene usage, with a Spearman r of 0.61. TCRdb's version of the immuneACCESS table is confined to in-frame rearrangements and falls short of the full clone set. An unresolved V gene accounts for under half of the shortfall where checked; the remainder is of unknown origin. V, J and clone size are those of that table, while D and trimming were read from the DNA. A total of 4,000 or so clones appear in this sample, roughly 92% of them only once. The ten largest account for about 7.5% of the sample.

CDR1 and CDR2 (MGHRA, YSYEKL) derive from the germline V gene. Trimming at the junction amounts to 1 base on V and 7 bases on J, and the germline ends lie 10 bases apart. Including the terminal cysteine and phenylalanine, the CDR3 comprises 13 residues. Here the CDR3 DNA is all that survives: 39 bases in frame from base 1. The sample is drawn from a study of somatic mutations in cytotoxic T cells in rheumatoid arthritis (dated by TCRdb to 2016 to 2017). About the investigation overall: Before any treatment started and right after they were diagnosed, patients gave peripheral blood samples (less than 33 ml EDTA). Sorted V beta1+ cells also underwent TCRB sequencing, and some V beta antibody-stained T-cell populations were flow-sorted at nearly 100% purity on a FACSAria II or Sony SH800. Patients and controls did not essentially differ in median age, which was nearly identical between the groups. A total of more than 55 rheumatoid arthritis patients and about 20 healthy controls underwent TCRB deep sequencing. Whether expanded CD8+ T-cell clones in untreated, newly diagnosed rheumatoid arthritis carry somatic mutations was the study question, and clonality was characterized with TCRB deep sequencing.

General conclusions and limits of the study: The largest CD8+ clone made up more than 20% of CD8+ cells in about an eighth of the 65 patients, and blood and synovial fluid shared several identical CD8+ TCRB sequences. The antigen targets of the expanded CD8+ clones were unknown, and absence from virus-specific databases did not rule out viral specificity. No adjustment for multiple comparisons was made for the slight TRBV07 underrepresentation in patients. CD8+ T-cell clonality did not differ significantly between rheumatoid arthritis patients and age-matched healthy controls. CD8+ clonality increased with age in patients (Spearman r ~ 0.49) but not in healthy controls.

Recombination connected TRBV4-1 to TRBJ1-2; D gene: possibly TRBD1, on 5 matching bases. This TCR derives from an older woman with rheumatoid arthritis. What was sequenced was CD8+ T cells sorted from blood. The encoded CDR3 is CASSQVGGPGYTF. The nucleotide sequence is TGCGCCAGCAGCCAAGTCGGGGGACCTGGCTACACCTTC.